This entry concerns a single T cell receptor (beta chain). After removal of 2 bases from V and 9 bases from J, the junction contained 10 bases not matched to a gene. The CDR3 has 15 amino acids. The germline V gene encodes CDR1 SGHRS and CDR2 YFSETQ. The sample belongs to a study of blood T cell repertoires in COVID-19. Profiling relied on immunoSEQ multiplex PCR, and the TCRdb table lists in-frame clones only, not all of them. The table shows 230,000 or so clones, with 70% to 90% occurring only once. The TCR comes from a woman in her fifties or sixties who had been exposed to COVID-19. The sample was PBMCs or T cells enriched from blood (not recorded which). The chain couples TRBV5-1 to TRBJ1-2; the match to TRBD1 covers 10 bases. This chain's CDR3 is CASSFAGTGAESYTF. DNA for the CDR3: TGCGCCAGCAGCTTTGCCGGGACAGGGGCTGAGAGCTACACCTTC.